The entry that follows covers one TCR beta chain sequence. The sample is drawn from a study of blood T cell repertoires in COVID-19. Across the study: Collection of acute and convalescent COVID-19 samples took place in the United States, Italy and Spain. Sample material is recorded as cDNA or gDNA derived from T cells, B-cell-depleted T cells, or PBMCs.

Authors' analysis steps: Amplifying reference gene primers gave estimates of nucleated cell counts. The data were produced by immunoSEQ multiplex PCR, yet TCRdb's version contains in-frame clones alone and is incomplete. Clone size and the V and J calls come from that table; the DNA yielded D and trimming. The sample holds a few hundred thousand clones, about 85% seen once. The CDR3 has 12 amino acids. Germline V lookup: CDR1 MDHEN, CDR2 SYDVKM. V lost 6 bases to trimming and J lost 13 bases, with 15 bases between them. The clonotype originates from a man aged 55 to 70 with acute or convalescent COVID-19. Sample: peripheral blood. This chain uses TRBV28 with TRBJ1-4; the D gene is possibly TRBD1 (6 bases). Written as DNA, the CDR3 is TGTGCCAGCAGGAAGGACAGCCGGGGACTGTTTTTT. Amino acid sequence: CASRKDSRGLFF.